This T cell receptor beta chain was found in a study of CD8 T cell repertoires and HIV-1 epitope variants. Overall study context: Controls included no peptide, Ebola AY9 epitope, and a CMV, EBV, flu pool. Enriched T cells were co-cultured with equal numbers of autologous T cell-negative antigen-presenting cells.

Points from the study as a whole: Nine or ten antigen-specific TCR beta clonotypes were found; about 6 seemed cross-reactive to variants.

On this clone: The antigen is undetermined.

Measured with immunoSEQ multiplex PCR; TCRdb has only the in-frame clones, and not every one. Of roughly 5,500 clones in the sample, about 67% are singletons; the top ten hold around 45%. The CDR3 has 16 residues. Germline loops: CDR1 LGHNA, CDR2 YNFKEQ. V lost 4 bases, J lost 3 bases, and 18 bases lay in between. This chain uses TRBV4-2 with TRBJ1-2; D ambiguous. Sequencing was performed on cultured CD8+ T cells derived from PBMCs. The receptor's source is a male donor with HIV. For the CDR3, the DNA is TGTGCCAGCAGCCCTTGGCCGGTAGAATTGGACTATGGCTACACCTTC. It yields the protein CASSPWPVELDYGYTF.